This T cell receptor (beta chain) was obtained from a study of a mutant IDH1 vaccine in newly diagnosed glioma. The germline gives CDR1 SGHRS, CDR2 YFSETQ. V shed 4 bases, J shed 11 bases, and the junction held 15 bases outside the gene matches. The CDR3 consists of 15 residues. Clones were read by immunoSEQ multiplex PCR, and TCRdb kept only the in-frame ones, dropping some. The table has about 56,000 clones, around 86% seen once. Time point specified: week 47, end of study. A 20-mer mutant IDH1 peptide at 300 ug was injected subcutaneously with topical imiquimod. Concerning this clone itself: Antigen: not known.

This rearrangement joins TRBV5-1 to TRBJ1-1, with 9 bases identical to TRBD1. The sequenced sample was PBMCs, obtained from a glioma patient whose treatment included an IDH1 peptide vaccine. This receptor was taken from a woman between 50 and 59 years old with glioma. The CDR3: CASSRTGTGLIVAFF. DNA for the CDR3: TGCGCCAGCAGCCGGACCGGGACAGGGCTAATTGTGGCTTTCTTT.